The source of this TCR beta chain is a study of cytomegalovirus exposure and HLA in healthy donors. Notes on the study in general: An analysis that was carried out later associated 16,000 or so TCR beta sequences with HLA alleles at 0.05 false discovery rate.

The CDR3 runs to 14 residues. V lost 4 bases and J lost 5; bases outside the gene matches: 5. Germline V CDR1 and CDR2: MNHNS, SASEGT. The PCR used 60 Vbeta and 13 Jbeta primers. TCRdb's table, derived via immunoSEQ multiplex PCR, lists solely in-frame clones and lacks some. The table lists approximately 38,000 clones, with roughly 1.3% in the top ten. Comment on this clone: Its antigen is not identified.

Material for sequencing was PBMCs. This sequence originates from a man younger than 45 in good health and CMV-seronegative. The chain recombines TRBV6-1 with TRBJ2-1; 7 bases match TRBD1. The CDR3 DNA is TGTGCCAGCAGTGGTTCGACAGGGAACAATGAGCAGTTCTTC. Its translation is CASSGSTGNNEQFF.